The source of this T cell receptor beta chain is a study of T cells expressing NK-cell markers. Turning to the study itself: All TCR beta repertoires analysed originated from sorted CD3+CD56+NKG2C+, CD3+CD56+NKG2C- and CD3+CD56-NKG2C+ T cells.

As to this clonotype: The target antigen is unknown.

This CDR3 spans 14 amino acids. From germline, CDR1 is LGHDT and CDR2 YNNKEL (reference sequence). TCRdb re-called the 5' RACE reads and shows each CDR3 protein once, DNA omitted. The sample's table shows about 120,000 distinct CDR3 sequences. Study-level points and caveats: There remained a lack of clarity about HCMV specificity of expanded NKG2C+ T cell clones.

This receptor was identified in a woman between 18 and 70 years old in good health. The V and J genes are TRBV3-1 and TRBJ2-1; there is no DNA to check the TCRdb D call of TRBD1. Sequencing was performed on blood T cells: a sorted CD56 or NKG2C T cell subset, CD4+ or CD8+ T cells, or bulk PBMC T cells (not recorded which). The CDR3 here is CASSQVPGVSEQFF.